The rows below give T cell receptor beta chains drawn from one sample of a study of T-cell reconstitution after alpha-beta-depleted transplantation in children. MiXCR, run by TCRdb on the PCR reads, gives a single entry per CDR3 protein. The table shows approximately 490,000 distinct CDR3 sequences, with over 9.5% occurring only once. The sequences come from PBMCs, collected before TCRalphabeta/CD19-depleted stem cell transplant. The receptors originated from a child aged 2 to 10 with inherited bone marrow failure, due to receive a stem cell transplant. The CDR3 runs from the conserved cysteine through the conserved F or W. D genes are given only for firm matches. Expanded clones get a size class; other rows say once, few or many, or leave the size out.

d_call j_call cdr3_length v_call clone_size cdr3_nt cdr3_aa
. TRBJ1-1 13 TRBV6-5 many TGTGCCAGCAGTTACTCGAGGGATGCTGAAGCTTTCTTT CASSYSRDAEAFF
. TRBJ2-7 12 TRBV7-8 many TGTGCCAGCAGCTTAAACCCCTACGAGCAGTACTTC CASSLNPYEQYF
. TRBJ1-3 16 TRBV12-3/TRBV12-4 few TGTGCCAGCAGTTTAGGGGTGGGGGGCTCTGGAAACACCATATATTTT CASSLGVGGSGNTIYF
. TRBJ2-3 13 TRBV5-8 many TGTGCCAGCAGCTTGGTAGGCTCGGATACGCAGTATTTT CASSLVGSDTQYF
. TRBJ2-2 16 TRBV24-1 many TGTGCCACCAGTGATTTAGCAGGCTCGAACACCGGGGAGCTGTTTTTT CATSDLAGSNTGELFF
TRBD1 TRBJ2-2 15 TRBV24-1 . TGTGCCACCAGTGATTCGACAGGGGACACCGGGGAGCTGTTTTTT CATSDSTGDTGELFF
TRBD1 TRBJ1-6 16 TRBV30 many TGTGCCTGGACCTACGGGACAGGGGGCTATAATTCACCCCTCCACTTT CAWTYGTGGYNSPLHF
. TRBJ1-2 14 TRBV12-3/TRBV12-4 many TGTGCCAGCAGCCGGGCCTGGGGGGACTATGGCTACACCTTC CASSRAWGDYGYTF
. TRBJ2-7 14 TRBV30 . TGTGCCTGGAGTGTAGGCAAATTCTTGGGGGAGCAGTACTTC CAWSVGKFLGEQYF
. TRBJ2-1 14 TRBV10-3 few TGTGCCATCAGTGAGTCGGGAACTAGCCATGAGCAGTTCTTC CAISESGTSHEQFF
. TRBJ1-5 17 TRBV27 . TGTGCCAGCAGTCCCTCCCCGGGACCCTGGGGGGGTCAGCCCCAGCATTTT CASSPSPGPWGGQPQHF
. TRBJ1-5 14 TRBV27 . TGTGCCAGTTACCCAGCGGGAGCGGGGGAGCCCCAGCATTTT CASYPAGAGEPQHF
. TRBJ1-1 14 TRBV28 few TGTGCCAGCAGTTTACAGGGCCTGGGGACTGAAGCTTTCTTT CASSLQGLGTEAFF
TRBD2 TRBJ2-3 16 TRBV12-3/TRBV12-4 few TGTGCCAGCAGTAAAGACCGACTAGCGGGAGCAGATACGCAGTATTTT CASSKDRLAGADTQYF
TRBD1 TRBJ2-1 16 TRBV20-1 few TGCTGTGCTCCCCCTACTACGGGACAGGGGTACAATGAGCAGTTCTTC CCAPPTTGQGYNEQFF
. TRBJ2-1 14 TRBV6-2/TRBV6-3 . TGTGCCAGCAGTTCCGGGACTTCTTGGAATGAGCAGTTCTTC CASSSGTSWNEQFF